This T cell receptor beta chain was retrieved from a study of human T cells and chemical hapten exposure. Study context: Patch tests delivered 0.01% DPC to the upper back and were evaluated at 6 days.

V gave up 5 bases and J gave up 4 bases, with 18 bases separating them. CDR1 and CDR2 (germline): MNHNS, SASEGT. CDR3 length: 16 residues. TCRdb itself ran the RACE reads through MiXCR, one entry per CDR3 protein. The table has about 35,000 distinct CDR3 sequences, 5.5% to 8% seen once. Time point of the sample: patch test 1, 2 weeks after DPC sensitization. Noted treatment: therapeutic diphenylcyclopropenone sensitization with weekly scalp DPC. The study extracted total RNA from unfractionated whole blood. Alopecia patients deemed DPC-suitable, aged 18 to 70, excluding pregnancy. This clonotype appeared many times.

The specimen was whole blood, collected in connection with sensitization to the hapten diphenylcyclopropenone (DPC). The chain carries TRBV6-1 and TRBJ1-5; D not resolved. This TCR was sampled from a woman aged 25 to 39 with alopecia areata. Some clones in this sample may be carry-over from other donors' samples. The CDR3 DNA follows: TGTGCCAGCAGTCGGAGGGAAACTCCCAGAAATCAGCCCCAGCATTTT. Protein: CASSRRETPRNQPQHF.